Listed below are T cell receptor beta chains from one sample, sequenced in a study of PD-L1 blockade in urothelial cancer. TCRdb's table, derived via immunoSEQ multiplex PCR, lists solely in-frame clones and lacks some. The sample includes 30,000 to 40,000 clones, around four fifths of them seen just once. The starting material was PBMCs, obtained around atezolizumab (anti-PD-L1) treatment. These receptors came from a man aged 60 to 75 with urothelial cancer. Each CDR3 is given with its conserved first and last residue. D genes are given only for firm matches.

v_call	d_call	j_call	cdr3_nt	cdr3_aa
TRBV7-2	-	TRBJ2-5	TGTGCCAGCGGGGGGGCGGGGGAGACCCAGTACTTC	CASGGAGETQYF
TRBV29-1	TRBD1	TRBJ2-1	TGCAGCGTTGAATACCCCGACAGGGGGGGATACAATGAGCAGTTCTTC	CSVEYPDRGGYNEQFF
TRBV4-1	TRBD2	TRBJ2-5	TGCGCCAGCAGCCAAGGGAGGGTGGCGGGGGGTGAGACCCAGTACTTC	CASSQGRVAGGETQYF
TRBV11-1	-	TRBJ2-3	TGTGCCAGCAGCCACGGGGATACGCAGTATTTT	CASSHGDTQYF
TRBV11-3	-	TRBJ2-5	TGTGCCAGCAGCCCCGACAGTGTGTCGGGGACCCAGTACTTC	CASSPDSVSGTQYF
TRBV27	TRBD2	TRBJ2-1	TGTGCCAGCAGTTACCCGGGAGGGCCTGGATACAATGAGCAGTTCTTC	CASSYPGGPGYNEQFF
TRBV7-9	-	TRBJ2-5	TGTGCCAGCAGCCCAGGGGCGAACCAAGGGGAGGAGACCCAGTACTTC	CASSPGANQGEETQYF
TRBV28	TRBD2	TRBJ2-7	TGTGCCAGCAGCTGGACTAGCGGGTTCGGCTACGAGCAGTACTTC	CASSWTSGFGYEQYF
TRBV19	-	TRBJ2-1	TGTGCCAGTAGTATAGGCGGTCTTGGAAATGAGCAGTTCTTC	CASSIGGLGNEQFF
TRBV2	TRBD2	TRBJ2-1	TGTGCCAGCAGTGACGGGCGGGGGGGCCTTAATGAGCAGTTCTTC	CASSDGRGGLNEQFF
TRBV15	-	TRBJ1-4	TGTGCCACCAGCAGAGGGTCCTTACAAGAAAAACTGTTTTTT	CATSRGSLQEKLFF
TRBV6-5	-	TRBJ1-1	TGTGCCAGCCTTAAGCCGGGACAACAGGGCGCTGAAGCTTTCTTT	CASLKPGQQGAEAFF
TRBV19	-	TRBJ2-5	TGTGCCAGTAGTAACACAGGGCAAGAGACCCAGTACTTC	CASSNTGQETQYF